What follows are 20 T cell receptor beta chains derived from one specimen sequenced in a study of blood T cells in healthy people across ages. The second PCR ran roughly 6 to 12 cycles with a sample-barcoded 5' primer and J-beta primers. TCRdb re-analysed the 5' RACE reads in MiXCR, keeping a single row per CDR3 protein. The sample has 1.5 million to 2 million distinct CDR3 sequences, more than 35% seen once. Sample: blood. The source of these receptors is a human donor in good health.

This clonotype was observed many times. The chain uses TRBV29-1 and TRBJ2-7, with D hard to call. The CDR3 contains 12 residues. V was clipped by 8 bases and J by 1 base, with 12 bases between them. CDR1 is SQVTM, CDR2 ANQGSEA, per germline. The DNA for the CDR3 is TGCAGCACCCTAGACAATTCCTACGAGCAGTACTTC. Protein sequence: CSTLDNSYEQYF.

The gene calls are TRBV9 and TRBJ1-1; D perhaps matches TRBD1 (5 bases). V dropped 2 bases and J dropped 9 bases, with 23 bases sitting between them. This CDR3 is built from 16 residues. The germline gives CDR1 SGDLS, CDR2 YYNGEE. The CDR3 nucleotides are TGTGCCAGCAGCGTCAACACGGGAGGGGACGGAGAGCAAGCTTTCTTT. It codes for CASSVNTGGDGEQAFF.

CDR3 region: CASSLSEEFEAFF. For the CDR3, the DNA is TGTGCCAGCAGCTTGAGTGAGGAGTTTGAAGCTTTCTTT. The chain combines TRBV5-5 with TRBJ1-1; D unresolved. The CDR3 totals 13 residues. V gave up 1 base and J gave up 7 bases, with 11 bases separating them. Germline CDR1 SGHKS, CDR2 YYEKEE (reference sequence).

This clonotype was seen just once. This sequence joins TRBV3-1 and TRBJ2-7; the D is unclear. This CDR3 comprises 18 residues. Germline V gene data show CDR1 as LGHDT and CDR2 as YNNKEL (reference sequence). Trimming left V 0 bases short and J 2 bases short, with 20 bases between. The CDR3 DNA reads as TGTGCCAGCAGCCAAGATCTGTTCGAGAAGTTAACTGCCTACGAGCAGTACTTC. The encoded protein is CASSQDLFEKLTAYEQYF.

This clonotype was seen once. V gene TRBV2 combines with J gene TRBJ2-1; 7 bases agree with TRBD1. Germline CDR1 is SNHLY and CDR2 is FYNNEI. J gave up 10 bases and V 3 bases, and 12 bases lay outside the gene matches. The CDR3 is made up of 15 amino acids. In DNA, the CDR3 is TGTGCCAGCAGTGAGGGACAGTTACCTTTCTACGAGCAGTTCTTC. Protein sequence: CASSEGQLPFYEQFF. The full variable domain, completed using reference TRBV2 and TRBJ2-1, is EPEVTQTPSHQVTQMGQEVILRCVPISNHLYFYWYRQILGQKVEFLVSFYNNEISEKSEIFDDQFSVERPDGSNFTLKIRSTKLEDSAMYFCASSEGQLPFYEQFFGPGTRLTVL.

This clonotype was picked up a small number of times. The CDR3 coding sequence is TGCAGCGCTACCGGGACAGGGGGGTTCTTC. It codes for CSATGTGGFF. The chain couples TRBV29-1 to TRBJ2-1; TRBD1 agrees at 11 bases. With V trimmed by 7 bases and J by 15 bases, 5 bases remained unmatched. The CDR3 totals 10 residues. CDR1 is SQVTM and CDR2 is ANQGSEA in the germline V gene.

This rearrangement joins TRBV9 to TRBJ1-2, with D possibly TRBD1 on 6 matching bases. Germline V gene data show CDR1 as SGDLS and CDR2 as YYNGEE. The CDR3 has 13 residues. V dropped 8 bases and J dropped 5 bases, with 16 bases sitting between them. The CDR3 spells CASRESQGYGYTF. In DNA form, the CDR3 reads TGTGCCAGTCGGGAATCGCAGGGGTATGGCTACACCTTC.

The chain uses TRBV20-1 and TRBJ2-1; either TRBD1 or TRBD2 may fit D (5 bases each). Germline CDR1 DFQATT, CDR2 SNEGSKA (reference sequence). Trimming left V 3 bases short and J 6 bases short, with 9 bases between. This CDR3 spans 12 amino acids. CDR3 bases: TGCAGTGCTAGGCACGGGGCCAATGAGCAGTTCTTC. Amino acid sequence: CSARHGANEQFF.

The chain is built from TRBV28 and TRBJ2-7; D is ambiguous. Germline V gene sequence: CDR1 MDHEN, CDR2 SYDVKM. This CDR3 comprises 13 residues. V dropped 6 bases and J dropped 3 bases, with 12 bases sitting between them. The CDR3 sequence is CASRSPLRYEQYF. The CDR3, as DNA: TGTGCCAGCAGATCCCCTCTTCGCTACGAGCAGTACTTC.

V gene TRBV6-2 or TRBV6-3 combines with J gene TRBJ1-5, with 8 positions matching TRBD1. The germline V gene encodes CDR1 MNHEY and CDR2 SVGEGT. This CDR3 contains 13 residues. J gave up 5 bases and V 6 bases, and 3 bases lay outside the gene matches. CDR3: CASRKQGDQPQHF. In DNA, the CDR3 is TGTGCCAGCAGAAAACAGGGGGATCAGCCCCAGCATTTT.

The chain is built from TRBV5-6 and TRBJ2-7; 10 nucleotides align to TRBD1. This CDR3 is 16 amino acids long. Germline V gives CDR1 SGHDT, CDR2 YYEEEE. The V gene end was trimmed by 4 bases and the J gene end by 2 bases; junction bases not matched to a gene: 9. The CDR3 region is CASSGQGDLVTYEQYF. Written as DNA, the CDR3 is TGTGCCAGCAGCGGACAGGGGGATTTGGTAACCTACGAGCAGTACTTC.

The chain has TRBV7-2 and TRBJ2-7; unclear D gene. V lost 5 bases and J 5 bases, leaving 16 bases between the germline ends. Germline V CDR1 and CDR2: SGHTA, FQGNSA. This CDR3 has 14 residues. The CDR3 region is CASSLVAPKDEQYF. In nucleotides, the CDR3 is TGTGCCAGCAGCCTCGTCGCTCCTAAGGACGAGCAGTACTTC.

The chain has TRBV28 and TRBJ2-2, with 15 positions matching TRBD2. The germline V gene has CDR1 MDHEN and CDR2 SYDVKM. The V segment lost 3 bases and the J segment 13 bases; nucleotides outside the gene matches: 3. The CDR3 loop spans 14 amino acids. This CDR3 reads CASSFSGLAGGLFF. In nucleotides, the CDR3 is TGTGCCAGCAGTTTTTCGGGACTAGCGGGAGGGCTGTTTTTT.

The J gene is TRBJ2-1, the V gene TRBV6-2 or TRBV6-3; D is ambiguous. Trimming took 2 bases from V and 10 from J, leaving 9 bases between them. The CDR3 is 12 amino acids. Germline CDR1 is MNHEY and CDR2 is SVGEGT. CDR3 DNA sequence: TGTGCCAGCAGTTACGATAGTTGGGAGCAGTTCTTC. Translation: CASSYDSWEQFF.

The rearrangement joins TRBV2 to TRBJ2-1, with 7 bases lining up with TRBD2. Germline V CDR1 and CDR2: SNHLY, FYNNEI. The CDR3 extends over 12 amino acids. With 4 bases clipped from V and 9 bases from J, the junction kept 3 bases outside the gene matches. CDR3 residues: CASSGREGEQFF. CDR3 nucleotide sequence: TGTGCCAGCAGTGGTAGGGAGGGTGAGCAGTTCTTC.

The CDR3 DNA reads TGTGCCAGCAGTTACTCAGGTTCACCCCTCCACTTT. Protein: CASSYSGSPLHF. This sequence joins TRBV6-5 and TRBJ1-6; no reliable D call. The germline V gene has CDR1 MNHEY and CDR2 SVGAGI. The CDR3 length is 12 residues. The V end lost 0 bases, the J end lost 9 bases, and 3 bases lay between the germline ends.

This clonotype was detected a few times. The chain joins TRBV20-1 to TRBJ1-2; D gene ambiguous. Germline values: CDR1 DFQATT, CDR2 SNEGSKA (reference sequence). The CDR3 length is 11 residues. The CDR3 nucleotides read TGCAGCCCTAAGGCTGGGAATGGCTACACCTTC. Protein: CSPKAGNGYTF.

This rearrangement joins TRBV5-5 to TRBJ2-5; 11 bases match TRBD2. With 6 bases clipped from V and 1 base from J, the junction kept 8 bases outside the gene matches. The CDR3 sequence is 16 residues long. CDR1 and CDR2 (germline): SGHKS, YYEKEE (reference sequence). This chain's CDR3 is CASTSGLAAIQETQYF. In DNA, the CDR3 is TGTGCCAGCACCTCGGGACTAGCGGCAATCCAAGAGACCCAGTACTTC.

This clonotype was detected only a few times. V is TRBV6-6 and J is TRBJ2-3, with no clear D. The length of the CDR3 is 16 residues. Trimming took off 2 bases at V and 2 bases at J, with 14 bases between the two ends. Germline V CDR1 and CDR2: MNHNY, SVGAGI (reference sequence). The DNA for the CDR3 is TGTGCCAGCAGTTACGCAACTGGCGGCAACACAGATACGCAGTATTTT. It is translated as CASSYATGGNTDTQYF.

The CDR3 sequence: CSATAGDNYGYTF. The CDR3, as DNA: TGCAGTGCTACTGCTGGGGACAACTATGGCTACACCTTC. The chain links TRBV20-1 to TRBJ1-2, with a tentative D call TRBD1 (5 bases). Germline V CDR1 and CDR2: DFQATT, SNEGSKA (reference sequence). The CDR3 is 13 amino acids. Deletions cut 4 bases from V and 2 bases from J, with 11 bases between.